This T cell receptor (beta chain) was identified during a study of cytomegalovirus exposure and HLA in healthy donors. Study-wide results and limits: In all likelihood, a cluster of highly shared sequence variants was a sequencing artifact. Roughly even sequencing depth across donors was the assumption behind the presence/absence analyses.

With regard to this clone: The target antigen is unknown.

CDR1 is SGHVS, CDR2 FNYEAQ, per germline. The trim removed 5 bases at V and 8 bases at J, leaving 11 bases unmatched. The CDR3 covers 15 residues. When sampled, the donors appeared nominally healthy, though they likely had unrecorded immune exposures. The PCR ran on 60 Vbeta and 13 Jbeta primers. Source study methods: About 10 million of tens of millions of unique TCR beta chains were shared, per a later count. This table comes from immunoSEQ multiplex PCR, and its TCRdb copy is limited to in-frame clones, with some not included. The V and J calls and clone size were taken over from that table, and D and trimming were inferred from the DNA. This table has 90,000 to 150,000 clones, roughly 14% appearing once.

This rearrangement joins TRBV7-6 to TRBJ2-3; the match to TRBD1 covers 9 bases. The sequenced sample was PBMCs. This sequence originates from a woman in her late teens or twenties in good health and CMV-seronegative. The CDR3 DNA reads as TGTGCCAGCAGCACTTCCGGGACAGGGTCGGGTACGCAGTATTTT. This translates into CASSTSGTGSGTQYF.